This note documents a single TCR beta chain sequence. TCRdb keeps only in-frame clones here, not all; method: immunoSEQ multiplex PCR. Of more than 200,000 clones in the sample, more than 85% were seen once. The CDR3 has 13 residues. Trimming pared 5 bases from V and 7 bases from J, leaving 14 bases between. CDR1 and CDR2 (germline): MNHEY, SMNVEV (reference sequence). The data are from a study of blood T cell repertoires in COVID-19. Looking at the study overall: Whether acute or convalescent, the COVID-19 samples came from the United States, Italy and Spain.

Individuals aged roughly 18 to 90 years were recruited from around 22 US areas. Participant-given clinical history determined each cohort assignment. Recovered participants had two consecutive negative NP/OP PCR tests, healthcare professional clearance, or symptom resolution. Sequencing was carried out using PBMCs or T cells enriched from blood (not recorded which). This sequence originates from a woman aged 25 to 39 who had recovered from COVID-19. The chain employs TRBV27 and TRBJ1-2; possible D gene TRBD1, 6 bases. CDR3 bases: TGTGCCAGCAGTCCCTCGGGCAGGGGTGGCTACACCTTC. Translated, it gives CASSPSGRGGYTF.